This T cell receptor beta chain derives from a study of CD8 T cells in ankylosing spondylitis. This clonotype was detected a few times. No antigen is known for it. Study-level points and caveats: Some motif variants were previously reported in reactive arthritis synovial fluid and blood. Fewer than ten highly homologous variants made up a TCR beta motif, and this motif appeared characteristic of ankylosing spondylitis blood. CD8+ disease-linked clones were present at relatively low frequencies in blood.

TCRdb called the 5' RACE reads again in MiXCR, with one record for every CDR3 protein. The sample has about 450,000 distinct CDR3 sequences, roughly 26% seen once. The material sequenced was blood, either unsorted or a sorted T cell fraction (not recorded which). The clonotype comes from a male donor with ankylosing spondylitis.

The CDR3 protein is CASSHASSYEQYF. CDR3 sequence (DNA): TGCGCCAGCAGCCACGCGAGCTCCTACGAGCAGTACTTC. This chain links TRBV5-1 with TRBJ2-7; D ambiguous. In germline, CDR1 is SGHRS, CDR2 YFSETQ. The V end lost 4 bases, the J end lost 0 bases, and 8 bases lay between the germline ends. The CDR3 extends over 13 amino acids.